This T cell receptor beta chain appears in the sequencing data of a study of OX40 agonist ivuxolimab in advanced cancers. Study findings and constraints: Some patients without response likewise showed low normalized clonal expansion. People who partly responded at 0.1-3.0 mg/kg had some of the least clonal expansion seen. Expanded peripheral T cell antigen specificity was not determined.

V was clipped by 7 bases and J by 1 base, with 10 bases between them. Germline V gene sequence: CDR1 MNHNS, CDR2 SASEGT. This CDR3 has 13 amino acids. Peripheral blood came from all dose cohorts at three timepoints. In its sample, this clone was seen a few times. Its antigen is unknown. The repertoire was sequenced with immunoSEQ multiplex PCR; TCRdb's copy has only in-frame clones and lacks some. The sample records tens of thousands of clones, 75% to 90% being singletons. The sequences come from CD4+ or CD8+ T cells sorted from blood, collected in a trial of the OX40 agonist ivuxolimab. The chain uses TRBV6-1 and TRBJ1-1, with unresolved D. This clonotype originated in an adult with an advanced solid tumor such as melanoma, head and neck, liver or kidney cancer. CDR3 in amino acids: CASTVGENTEAFF. CDR3 nucleotides: TGTGCCAGCACTGTCGGGGAGAACACTGAAGCTTTCTTT.